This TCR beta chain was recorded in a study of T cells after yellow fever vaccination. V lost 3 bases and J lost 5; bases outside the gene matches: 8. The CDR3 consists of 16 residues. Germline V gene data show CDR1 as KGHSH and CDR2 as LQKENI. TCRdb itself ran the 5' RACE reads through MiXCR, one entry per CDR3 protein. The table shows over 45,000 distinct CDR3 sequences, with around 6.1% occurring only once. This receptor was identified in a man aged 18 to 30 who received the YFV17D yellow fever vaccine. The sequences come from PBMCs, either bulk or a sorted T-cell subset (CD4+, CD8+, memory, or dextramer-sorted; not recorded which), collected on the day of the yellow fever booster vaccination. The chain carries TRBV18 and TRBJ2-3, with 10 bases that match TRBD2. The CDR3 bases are TGTGCCAGCTCACCGTTCGGGACTAGCGAAGGAGATACGCAGTATTTT. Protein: CASSPFGTSEGDTQYF.